This is a list of T cell receptor beta chains from one sample in a study of vaccination effects on CD4 cells after COVID-19. These receptors have no identified antigens. Generated by immunoSEQ multiplex PCR, the TCRdb table keeps only in-frame clones and is missing some. The sample shows some 69,000 clones, roughly 81% of them seen only once. The starting material was CD4+ T cells from PBMCs cultured with HCoV-229E spike peptides, obtained after COVID-19 vaccination. The receptors shown here come from a human donor who received a COVID-19 vaccine. Both conserved end residues are part of each CDR3. D genes are given only for firm matches. Not all rows give a size; the values are once, few, many and, for expanded clones, a class.

.,TRBV10-1,.,TRBJ2-1,CASSESGLLYNEQFF,TGCGCCAGCAGTGAGTCAGGACTATTGTACAATGAGCAGTTCTTC
TRBD1,TRBV27,few,TRBJ2-4,CASKTGGEAKNIQYF,TGTGCCAGCAAGACAGGGGGCGAAGCCAAAAACATTCAGTACTTC
TRBD1,TRBV14,.,TRBJ2-2,CASSQLLTGGWTGELFF,TGTGCCAGCAGCCAACTGCTGACAGGGGGCTGGACCGGGGAGCTGTTTTTT
.,TRBV6-5,.,TRBJ2-2,CASRESRDTGELFF,TGTGCCAGCAGAGAGTCTCGGGACACCGGGGAGCTGTTTTTT
.,TRBV19,few,TRBJ1-1,CASSIQGDHTEAFF,TGTGCCAGTAGTATTCAAGGGGATCACACTGAAGCTTTCTTT
.,TRBV18,.,TRBJ1-5,CASSPEGVAQPQHF,TGTGCCAGCTCACCGGAGGGGGTAGCTCAGCCCCAGCATTTT
.,TRBV21-1,few,TRBJ1-1,CASSKGRGLNTEAFF,TGTGCCAGCAGCAAAGGGCGGGGGCTGAACACTGAAGCTTTCTTT
.,TRBV21-1,.,TRBJ1-5,CASSKDPDSNQPQHF,TGTGCCAGCAGCAAAGATCCAGATAGCAATCAGCCCCAGCATTTT
.,TRBV29-1,.,TRBJ2-5,CSVGETQYF,TGCAGCGTTGGAGAGACCCAGTACTTC
TRBD2,TRBV18,.,TRBJ2-1,CASSQLTSGDFYNEQFF,TGTGCCAGCTCGCAACTAACTAGCGGGGACTTTTACAATGAGCAGTTCTTC
TRBD2,TRBV5-1,.,TRBJ2-5,CASREGWETQYF,TGCGCCAGTCGGGAGGGTTGGGAGACCCAGTACTTC
.,TRBV24-1,.,TRBJ2-3,CATRPQGQTTDTQYF,TGTGCCACCAGGCCACAGGGTCAAACGACAGATACGCAGTATTTT
.,TRBV12-3/TRBV12-4,.,TRBJ1-2,CASSLSRGGGYTF,TGTGCCAGCAGTTTAAGTAGGGGGGGTGGCTACACCTTC
.,TRBV10-1,.,TRBJ2-1,CASSKGGPIAEQFF,TGCGCCAGCAGTAAAGGGGGTCCTATCGCGGAGCAGTTCTTC
.,TRBV3-1/TRBV3-2,.,TRBJ1-3,CASSQGKNTIYF,TGTGCCAGCAGCCAAGGCAAGAACACCATATATTTT
.,TRBV24-1,once,TRBJ2-5,CATSDGGLKETQYF,TGTGCCACCAGTGATGGAGGGTTAAAAGAGACCCAGTACTTC
.,TRBV5-1,.,TRBJ2-3,CASSLDLGTSTDTQYF,TGCGCCAGCAGCTTGGACCTAGGGACCAGCACAGATACGCAGTATTTT